What follows is one TCR beta chain and its context. Its cognate antigen is unknown. The data stem from a study of shared clonotypes between healthy human individuals. The J segment lost 1 base and the V segment lost 2 bases, leaving 2 bases of the junction unmatched. Per the germline V gene, CDR1 is GTSNPN and CDR2 is SVGIG (reference sequence). There are 15 residues in the CDR3. Findings of the study overall: Larger richness was generally estimated for naive than memory subsets.

CD4+ cells underwent separation, giving CD45RA+ naive and CD45RA-negative memory subsets. Several immunoSEQ 96-well plates shared each subset's DNA, each plate a replicate. Per sorted-subset replicate PCR, input was 150 to 250 ng DNA, representing about 32,000 T cell genomes. Profiling relied on immunoSEQ multiplex PCR, and the TCRdb table lists in-frame clones only, not all of them. The sample holds about a million clones, approximately 76% seen once. The sequenced sample was memory CD4+ T cells sorted from blood. Subset specified: CD45RA-negative fraction. The source of this sequence is a man aged 18-30 years in good health. The rearrangement links TRBV30 to TRBJ2-5; 12 nucleotides match TRBD2. The CDR3 loop is CAWSTGLAGQETQYF. The CDR3 coding sequence is TGTGCCTGGAGTACGGGACTAGCGGGCCAAGAGACCCAGTACTTC. The full variable domain, in which reference TRBV30 and TRBJ2-5 provide the parts outside the CDR3, is SQTIHQWPATLVQPVGSPLSLECTVEGTSNPNLYWYRQAAGRGLQLLFYSVGIGQISSEVPQNLSASRPQDRQFILSSKKLLLSDSGFYLCAWSTGLAGQETQYFGPGTRLLVL.